Listed below are T cell receptor beta chains from one sample, sequenced in a study of technical replicates of blood from a handful of donors. The assay was immunoSEQ multiplex PCR, and TCRdb's table has in-frame clones only and misses some. The table lists 75,000 to 90,000 clones, 85% to 95% of them singletons. The source material was T cells isolated from PBMCs. These receptors came from a human donor in good health. Each CDR3 is given with its conserved first and last residue. A D gene is named only where the DNA matches it firmly. Clone size is given for some rows only: seen once, a few or many times, or a class if the clone is expanded.

clone size: once; D gene: TRBD1; J gene: TRBJ1-2; V gene: TRBV5-1; CDR3 DNA: TGCGCCAGCAGCTTGGCCCAGGGACAGGACTATGGCTACACCTTC; CDR3 protein: CASSLAQGQDYGYTF
clone size: .; D gene: .; J gene: TRBJ2-2; V gene: TRBV2; CDR3 DNA: TGTGCCAGCAGTGTTAGAGGTCCGAACACCGGGGAGCTGTTTTTT; CDR3 protein: CASSVRGPNTGELFF
clone size: .; D gene: TRBD2; J gene: TRBJ2-3; V gene: TRBV30; CDR3 DNA: TGTGCCTGGAGTGTTGCTAGCGGACGCGTCACAGATACGCAGTATTTT; CDR3 protein: CAWSVASGRVTDTQYF
clone size: .; D gene: .; J gene: TRBJ2-3; V gene: TRBV10-2; CDR3 DNA: TGCGCCAGCAGTGAGAACGGGCGGGTGCTCACAGATACGCAGTATTTT; CDR3 protein: CASSENGRVLTDTQYF
clone size: .; D gene: .; J gene: TRBJ2-1; V gene: TRBV11-3; CDR3 DNA: TGTGCCAGCAGCCTTCTGGGGGCTAGTGATTATGAGCAGTTCTTC; CDR3 protein: CASSLLGASDYEQFF
clone size: .; D gene: TRBD1; J gene: TRBJ2-1; V gene: TRBV7-3; CDR3 DNA: TGTGCCAGCGATTTGGGGACAGGGGGGGATGAGCAGTTCTTC; CDR3 protein: CASDLGTGGDEQFF
clone size: .; D gene: TRBD2; J gene: TRBJ2-7; V gene: TRBV28; CDR3 DNA: TGTGCCAGCAGTTTCCCGGGACTAGAAGGGGAGCAGTACTTC; CDR3 protein: CASSFPGLEGEQYF
clone size: .; D gene: TRBD1; J gene: TRBJ1-4; V gene: TRBV6-6; CDR3 DNA: TGTGCCAGCAGCCTACAGGGGGCGCGTGAAAAACTGTTTTTT; CDR3 protein: CASSLQGAREKLFF
clone size: .; D gene: TRBD1; J gene: TRBJ2-3; V gene: TRBV19; CDR3 DNA: TGTGCCAGTAGTATAGATCTAGAACAGGGGATAGTCGATACGCAGTATTTT; CDR3 protein: CASSIDLEQGIVDTQYF
clone size: .; D gene: TRBD1; J gene: TRBJ2-5; V gene: TRBV18; CDR3 DNA: TGTGCCAGCTCATCCGGGACAGGTTATGAGACCCAGTACTTC; CDR3 protein: CASSSGTGYETQYF
clone size: .; D gene: TRBD2; J gene: TRBJ2-1; V gene: TRBV7-9; CDR3 DNA: TGTGCCAGCAGCCCCCTAGCGGGAGGTCTCTACAATGAGCAGTTCTTC; CDR3 protein: CASSPLAGGLYNEQFF
clone size: .; D gene: .; J gene: TRBJ1-4; V gene: TRBV18; CDR3 DNA: TGTGCCAGCTCACCAAGGGAGGGCCCTAATGAAAAACTGTTTTTT; CDR3 protein: CASSPREGPNEKLFF
clone size: .; D gene: TRBD1; J gene: TRBJ2-1; V gene: TRBV5-1; CDR3 DNA: TGCGCCAGCAGCTTGGACAGGGGGCACAATGAGCAGTTCTTC; CDR3 protein: CASSLDRGHNEQFF
clone size: once; D gene: .; J gene: TRBJ1-1; V gene: TRBV5-1; CDR3 DNA: TGCGCCAGCAGCTTGGGAATGGGGGGGGCTGAAGCTTTCTTT; CDR3 protein: CASSLGMGGAEAFF
clone size: .; D gene: .; J gene: TRBJ2-2; V gene: TRBV13; CDR3 DNA: TGTGCCAGCAGCTGGATAGCGTCGCGTACCGGGGAGCTGTTTTTT; CDR3 protein: CASSWIASRTGELFF
clone size: .; D gene: .; J gene: TRBJ1-5; V gene: TRBV6-5; CDR3 DNA: TGTGCCAGCAGTATAGGGGGAAATCAGCCCCAGCATTTT; CDR3 protein: CASSIGGNQPQHF
clone size: .; D gene: .; J gene: TRBJ2-3; V gene: TRBV28; CDR3 DNA: TGTGCCAGCAGTTCCCTGCTAGCCGGGGGACGGCACGGTAGCACAGATACGCAGTATTTT; CDR3 protein: CASSSLLAGGRHGSTDTQYF
clone size: .; D gene: .; J gene: TRBJ2-1; V gene: TRBV28; CDR3 DNA: TGTGCCAGCAGTTTGTGGCAGGGCTTCAATGAGCAGTTCTTC; CDR3 protein: CASSLWQGFNEQFF
clone size: .; D gene: TRBD2; J gene: TRBJ2-3; V gene: TRBV10-3; CDR3 DNA: TGTGCCATCTCCACTAGCGGGAGGGCTGGGGATACGCAGTATTTT; CDR3 protein: CAISTSGRAGDTQYF
clone size: .; D gene: .; J gene: TRBJ2-5; V gene: TRBV20-1; CDR3 DNA: TGCAGTGCTAGACTAGCAGAGACCCAGTACTTC; CDR3 protein: CSARLAETQYF
clone size: .; D gene: TRBD2; J gene: TRBJ2-1; V gene: TRBV4-1; CDR3 DNA: TGCGCCAGCAGCCAAGATATCATCCAGCGGGAGGCCAAGTTCTTC; CDR3 protein: CASSQDIIQREAKFF
clone size: .; D gene: TRBD2; J gene: TRBJ2-7; V gene: TRBV29-1; CDR3 DNA: TGCAGCGCCCCTGGGGGGGCCTACGAGCAGTACTTC; CDR3 protein: CSAPGGAYEQYF
clone size: .; D gene: TRBD1; J gene: TRBJ1-2; V gene: TRBV19; CDR3 DNA: TGTGCCAGTAGTACGGACAGGGGCCTTTTTTTTGGCTACACCTTC; CDR3 protein: CASSTDRGLFFGYTF
clone size: .; D gene: TRBD2; J gene: TRBJ2-3; V gene: TRBV11-3; CDR3 DNA: TGTGCCAGCAACTACCCGGGACTAGAGCCAGATACGCAGTATTTT; CDR3 protein: CASNYPGLEPDTQYF
clone size: .; D gene: .; J gene: TRBJ1-2; V gene: TRBV15; CDR3 DNA: TGTGCCACCAGCAGAGACAGGGGAGTAGGCTATGGCTACACCTTC; CDR3 protein: CATSRDRGVGYGYTF
clone size: .; D gene: .; J gene: TRBJ2-7; V gene: TRBV7-8; CDR3 DNA: TGTGCCAGCAGCTTAGCGATGGTACAGGATCCCTACGAGCAGTACTTC; CDR3 protein: CASSLAMVQDPYEQYF
clone size: few; D gene: .; J gene: TRBJ1-1; V gene: TRBV30; CDR3 DNA: TGTGCCTGGAGTATCGACAGCAACACTGAAGCTTTCTTT; CDR3 protein: CAWSIDSNTEAFF
clone size: few; D gene: TRBD1; J gene: TRBJ2-3; V gene: TRBV5-1; CDR3 DNA: TGCGCCTCGTGGGGACAGGGATTCACAGATACGCAGTATTTT; CDR3 protein: CASWGQGFTDTQYF
clone size: .; D gene: TRBD1; J gene: TRBJ2-6; V gene: TRBV4-3; CDR3 DNA: TGCGCCAGCAGCCATATGACAGGGACCTCTGGGGCCAACGTCCTGACTTTC; CDR3 protein: CASSHMTGTSGANVLTF
clone size: .; D gene: TRBD1; J gene: TRBJ2-5; V gene: TRBV30; CDR3 DNA: TGTGCCTGGAGCGGGACAGGGGGCGTTTTGGGGGAGACCCAGTACTTC; CDR3 protein: CAWSGTGGVLGETQYF
clone size: .; D gene: TRBD2; J gene: TRBJ2-7; V gene: TRBV5-6; CDR3 DNA: TGTGCCAGCATCCCCGTGGGAGCGGGAGTCCGCGAGCAGTACTTC; CDR3 protein: CASIPVGAGVREQYF
clone size: .; D gene: TRBD1; J gene: TRBJ1-3; V gene: TRBV11-2; CDR3 DNA: TGTGCCAGCAGCTTCAGGACAGGGGCTGGAAACACCATATATTTT; CDR3 protein: CASSFRTGAGNTIYF
clone size: .; D gene: .; J gene: TRBJ1-2; V gene: TRBV19; CDR3 DNA: TGTGCCAGTAGTATAGTCGGGGAGTCGGATGGCTACACCTTC; CDR3 protein: CASSIVGESDGYTF
clone size: .; D gene: .; J gene: TRBJ2-7; V gene: TRBV6-5; CDR3 DNA: TGTGCCAGCAGTGGGGGGAACGTGGGAGTCTACGAGCAGTACTTC; CDR3 protein: CASSGGNVGVYEQYF
clone size: .; D gene: .; J gene: TRBJ1-1; V gene: TRBV7-2; CDR3 DNA: TGTGCCAGCAGCTTAGGGCCACTAGAAGCTTTCTTT; CDR3 protein: CASSLGPLEAFF
clone size: .; D gene: .; J gene: TRBJ1-2; V gene: TRBV30; CDR3 DNA: TGTGCCTGGAGTGTTTACCTCGACAATGGCTACACCTTC; CDR3 protein: CAWSVYLDNGYTF
clone size: .; D gene: .; J gene: TRBJ2-5; V gene: TRBV7-2; CDR3 DNA: TGTGCCAGCAGCTTAGTACGAGGGAGTGACGAGACCCAGTACTTC; CDR3 protein: CASSLVRGSDETQYF
clone size: .; D gene: .; J gene: TRBJ1-1; V gene: TRBV10-3; CDR3 DNA: TGTGCCATCAGTGAGTCAGGGGGTTTCAGCACTGAAGCTTTCTTT; CDR3 protein: CAISESGGFSTEAFF
clone size: once; D gene: .; J gene: TRBJ1-1; V gene: TRBV19; CDR3 DNA: TGTGCCACCGGGACATTCACTGAAGCTTTCTTT; CDR3 protein: CATGTFTEAFF
clone size: .; D gene: TRBD2; J gene: TRBJ2-3; V gene: TRBV5-8; CDR3 DNA: TGTGCCAGCAGCCTGAGGGCTAGCGGTAGCACAGATACGCAGTATTTT; CDR3 protein: CASSLRASGSTDTQYF
clone size: .; D gene: .; J gene: TRBJ1-5; V gene: TRBV19; CDR3 DNA: TGTGCCAGTAGTATTAGCCTTGCCCTACGAAACAATCAGCCCCAGCATTTT; CDR3 protein: CASSISLALRNNQPQHF
clone size: .; D gene: TRBD2; J gene: TRBJ2-3; V gene: TRBV9; CDR3 DNA: TGTGCCAGCAGCGTAGATGGGGCGGGAGGTGTAGATACGCAGTATTTT; CDR3 protein: CASSVDGAGGVDTQYF
clone size: .; D gene: TRBD1; J gene: TRBJ2-5; V gene: TRBV9; CDR3 DNA: TGTGCCAGCAGCGTAGGGACAGGCACCGCTGAGACCCAGTACTTC; CDR3 protein: CASSVGTGTAETQYF
clone size: few; D gene: .; J gene: TRBJ2-7; V gene: TRBV7-8; CDR3 DNA: TGTGCCAGCAGCTTTAGAGGAAGGTACGAGCAGTACTTC; CDR3 protein: CASSFRGRYEQYF
clone size: .; D gene: TRBD2; J gene: TRBJ2-7; V gene: TRBV9; CDR3 DNA: TGTGCCAGCAGCGCACGAAGGGCTAGCGGCTCCTACGAGCAGTACTTC; CDR3 protein: CASSARRASGSYEQYF